What follows are 3 T cell receptor beta chains derived from one specimen sequenced in a study of OX40 agonist ivuxolimab in advanced cancers. TCRdb's copy holds only in-frame clones and misses some; the assay was immunoSEQ multiplex PCR. Of about 37,000 clones in the sample, 85% to 90% were seen once. The sample in question was CD4+ or CD8+ T cells sorted from blood, obtained in a trial of the OX40 agonist ivuxolimab. The receptor source for this set is an adult with an advanced solid tumor such as melanoma, head and neck, liver or kidney cancer.

The V call is TRBV15, the J call TRBJ1-2; no reliable D call. V was shortened by 0 bases and J by 4 bases, with 15 bases between the two germline ends. This CDR3 spans 16 amino acids. Germline assignment: CDR1 LNHNV and CDR2 YYDKDF (reference sequence). Here the CDR3 DNA reads TGTGCCACCAGCAGAGATGCGTATGCGTCGACCTATGGCTACACCTTC. This translates into CATSRDAYASTYGYTF.

The chain joins TRBV7-3 to TRBJ2-2; D not certain. V lost 5 bases and J lost 4, with 8 bases in between. Germline CDR1 SGHTA, CDR2 FQGTGA. The CDR3 is 13 amino acids. For the CDR3, the DNA is TGTGCCAGCAGCCCATCGTTCACCGGGGAGCTGTTTTTT. It yields the protein CASSPSFTGELFF.

V and J are TRBV5-1 and TRBJ2-5, with 9 positions matching TRBD1. CDR3 length: 16 residues. V lost 1 base to trimming and J lost 5 bases; unmatched junction nucleotides: 9. Germline V gene data show CDR1 as SGHRS and CDR2 as YFSETQ. The CDR3 spells CASSLWGTGNMETQYF. Here the CDR3 DNA reads TGCGCCAGCAGCTTGTGGGGGACAGGGAACATGGAGACCCAGTACTTC. Full variable domain (remainder filled in from reference TRBV5-1 and TRBJ2-5): KAGVTQTPRYLIKTRGQQVTLSCSPISGHRSVSWYQQTPGQGLQFLFEYFSETQRNKGNFPGRFSGRQFSNSRSEMNVSTLELGDSALYLCASSLWGTGNMETQYFGPGTRLLVL.